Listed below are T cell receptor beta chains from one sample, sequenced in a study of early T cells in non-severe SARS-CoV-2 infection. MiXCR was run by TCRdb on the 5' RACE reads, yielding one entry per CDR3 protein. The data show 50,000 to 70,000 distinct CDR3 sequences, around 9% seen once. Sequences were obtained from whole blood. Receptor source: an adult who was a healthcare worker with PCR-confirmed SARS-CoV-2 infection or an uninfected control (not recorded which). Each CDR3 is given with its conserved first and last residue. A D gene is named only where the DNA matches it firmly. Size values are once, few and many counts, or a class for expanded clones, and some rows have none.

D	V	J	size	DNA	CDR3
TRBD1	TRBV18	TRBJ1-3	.	TGTGCCAGCTCACCCCCCGGACAGGGGGATGGAAACACCATATATTTT	CASSPPGQGDGNTIYF
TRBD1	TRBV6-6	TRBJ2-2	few	TGTGCCAGCAGAGGACAGGGAAACACCGGGGAGCTGTTTTTT	CASRGQGNTGELFF
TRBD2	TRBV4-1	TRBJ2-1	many	TGCGCCAGCAGCCATATAAGCGGGAAATACTACAATGAGCAGTTCTTC	CASSHISGKYYNEQFF
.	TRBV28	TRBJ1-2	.	TGTGCCAGCACCCCTCCGGGGGCGGGGTATGGCTACACCTTC	CASTPPGAGYGYTF
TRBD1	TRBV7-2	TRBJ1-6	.	TGTGCCAGCAGCTCCGGGACAGATAATTCACCCCTCCACTTT	CASSSGTDNSPLHF
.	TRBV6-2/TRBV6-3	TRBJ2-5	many	TGTGCCAGCACCGAGATACCAGGGCCGGAGACCCAGTACTTC	CASTEIPGPETQYF
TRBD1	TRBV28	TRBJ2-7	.	TGTGCCAGCAGGGGACAGGTTGCCTACGAGCAGTACTTC	CASRGQVAYEQYF
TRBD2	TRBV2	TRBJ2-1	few	TGTGCCAGCAGTGTCCCGCTAGCGGGATACAATGAGCAGTTCTTC	CASSVPLAGYNEQFF
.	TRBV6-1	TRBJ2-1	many	TGTGCCAGCTCTGCCTACAATGAGCAGTTCTTC	CASSAYNEQFF
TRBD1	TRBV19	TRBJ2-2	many	TGTGCCAGTAAATACAGGGGCCCTTCGAACACCGGGGAGCTGTTTTTT	CASKYRGPSNTGELFF
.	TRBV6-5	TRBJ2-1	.	TGTGCCAGCAGTTCAGGTACTTACAATGAGCAGTTCTTC	CASSSGTYNEQFF
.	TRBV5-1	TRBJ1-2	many	TGCGCCAGCAGCTTGGGAATGGGCGCACTCGAAACTGGCTACACCTTC	CASSLGMGALETGYTF
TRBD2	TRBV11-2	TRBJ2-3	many	TGTGCCAGCAGCTCCCAAGGGCGGGGACTAGCGGGAGGCGGGAATGGAGCAGATACGCAGTATTTT	CASSSQGRGLAGGGNGADTQYF
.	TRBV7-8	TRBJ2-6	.	TGTGCCAGCAGCGCCCGGGCGGGGTCTGGGGCCAACGTCCTGACTTTC	CASSARAGSGANVLTF
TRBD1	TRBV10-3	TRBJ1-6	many	TGTGCCACCGAAGGACAGGGTAACTCACCCCTCCACTTT	CATEGQGNSPLHF
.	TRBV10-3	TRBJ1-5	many	TGTGCCATCAGCCCGCATAACGGGAGAGATCAGCCCCAGCATTTT	CAISPHNGRDQPQHF
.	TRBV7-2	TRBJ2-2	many	TGTGCCAGCAGCCAACTTCAGGAAACCGGGGAGCTGTTTTTT	CASSQLQETGELFF
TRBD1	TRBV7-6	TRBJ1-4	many	TGTGCCAGCAGCCCGGGACAGGGAGGTGAAAAACTGTTTTTT	CASSPGQGGEKLFF
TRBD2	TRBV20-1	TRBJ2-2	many	TGCAGTGCTGGAGATAGCGGGAAAGCGTCGGCCGGGGAGCTGTTTTTT	CSAGDSGKASAGELFF
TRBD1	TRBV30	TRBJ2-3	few	TGTGCCTGGAGTGTACAGGGGTCTAGTACGCAGTATTTT	CAWSVQGSSTQYF
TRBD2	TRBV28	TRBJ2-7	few	TGTGCCAGCAGTTTTTCGCTGAGACTAGCGCCCCTCGACTACGAGCAGTACTTC	CASSFSLRLAPLDYEQYF
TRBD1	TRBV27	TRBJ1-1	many	TGTGCCAGCAGTTACAGGGGACGCAACACTGAAGCTTTCTTT	CASSYRGRNTEAFF
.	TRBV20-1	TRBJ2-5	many	TGCAGTGCTAGAGGGACCCCTTTGGGGGAGACCCAGTACTTC	CSARGTPLGETQYF
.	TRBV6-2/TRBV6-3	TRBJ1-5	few	TGTGCCAGCACTGACTGGGGGAGCAATCAGCCCCAGCATTTT	CASTDWGSNQPQHF
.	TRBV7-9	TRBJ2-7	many	TGTGCCAGCAAGGGGACAGGGGAACTAGCGGGGGACTACGAGCAGTACTTC	CASKGTGELAGDYEQYF
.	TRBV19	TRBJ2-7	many	TGTGCCAGTAGTATTAAGGGTACCTCCTACGAGCAGTACTTC	CASSIKGTSYEQYF
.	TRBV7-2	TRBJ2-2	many	TGTGCCAGCAGCTTCCGGGTTCCTACCGGGGAGCTGTTTTTT	CASSFRVPTGELFF